Following are 10 T cell receptor beta chains from one sample sequenced in a study of blood T cell repertoires in COVID-19. Assay used: immunoSEQ multiplex PCR; TCRdb lists only in-frame clones, some missing. The sample lists tens of thousands of clones; 86% were seen once. The sample consisted of peripheral blood. The receptors derive from a human donor in a cohort sampled during active COVID-19.

V is TRBV6-1 and J is TRBJ2-1; 9 nucleotides line up with TRBD1. Germline CDR1 MNHNS, CDR2 SASEGT. The V and J ends lost 3 bases and 2 bases, in that order; junction bases with no gene match: 5. The CDR3 is 16 residues long. The CDR3 DNA reads as TGTGCCAGCAGTGACCCGGGACAGGGAACCTACAATGAGCAGTTCTTC. Residues: CASSDPGQGTYNEQFF.

The chain recombines TRBV19 with TRBJ2-1; 9 bases agree with TRBD1. V was clipped by 4 bases and J by 6 bases; unmatched bases: 4. Germline CDR1 and CDR2: LNHDA and SQIVND (reference sequence). This CDR3 is built from 14 residues. The CDR3 DNA sequence: TGTGCCAGTAGTACACAGGGGGCAAGCAATGAGCAGTTCTTC. Its protein is CASSTQGASNEQFF.

The genes are TRBV24-1 and TRBJ2-3; 7 bases align to TRBD1. The junction had 4 bases not matched to a gene; V was cut back by 0 bases and J by 2 bases. Germline CDR1 and CDR2: KGHDR and SFDVKD. The CDR3 consists of 16 residues. In nucleotides, the CDR3 is TGTGCCACCAGTGATTTGAAGGGGGCATCCACAGATACGCAGTATTTT. This gives the protein CATSDLKGASTDTQYF.

This sequence joins TRBV27 and TRBJ2-5, with 9 bases that match TRBD1. Germline V lookup: CDR1 MNHEY, CDR2 SMNVEV (reference sequence). J lost 3 bases, V lost 8 bases, and 4 bases had no gene match. The CDR3 totals 13 residues. CDR3 protein: CASRQGDEETQYF. For the CDR3, the DNA is TGTGCCAGCCGACAGGGGGATGAAGAGACCCAGTACTTC.

J is TRBJ2-3 and V is TRBV5-6, with D tentatively TRBD1 (6 bases). From germline, CDR1 is SGHDT and CDR2 YYEEEE. This CDR3 region has 13 residues. V lost 1 base and J 6 bases, leaving 9 bases between the germline ends. In DNA, the CDR3 is TGTGCCAGCAGCTTGCAGGGGATGGATACGCAGTATTTT. Protein product: CASSLQGMDTQYF.

The rearrangement uses TRBV5-5 and TRBJ1-2; D not certain. Deletions cut 3 bases from V and 11 bases from J, with 11 bases between. CDR3 length equals 11 residues. Germline CDR1 and CDR2: SGHKS and YYEKEE (reference sequence). In DNA, the CDR3 is TGTGCCAGCAGCTCTTCCAGCAGGTACACCTTC. Amino acids: CASSSSSRYTF.

CDR3 region: CASSYSSGSSYEQYF. The DNA for the CDR3 is TGTGCCAGCAGTTACTCGAGCGGGAGTAGCTACGAGCAGTACTTC. The V gene is TRBV6-5, the J gene TRBJ2-7; 8 bases map to TRBD2. From germline, CDR1 is MNHEY and CDR2 SVGAGI. This CDR3 contains 15 residues. J lost 3 bases, V lost 0 bases, and 4 bases had no gene match.

The rearrangement joins TRBV6-5 to TRBJ2-7, with D maybe TRBD2 (6 bases). Per germline, CDR1 MNHEY and CDR2 SVGAGI. This CDR3 is built from 13 residues. V was cut by 6 bases and J by 3 bases, with 12 bases left in between. CDR3 DNA sequence: TGTGCCAGCAGCAGAGGGGACTTCTACGAGCAGTACTTC. Residues: CASSRGDFYEQYF.

This clone was picked up a small number of times. The rearrangement links TRBV10-2 to TRBJ1-1; TRBD1 is a possible D gene (6 bases). V lost 6 bases, J lost 1 base, and 9 bases lay in between. Germline CDR1 reads WSHSY; CDR2 reads SAAADI. The CDR3 runs to 13 residues. The CDR3 DNA reads as TGCGCCAGCAGCTGGGGGCGGAACACTGAAGCTTTCTTT. It specifies CASSWGRNTEAFF.

The V call is TRBV28, the J call TRBJ1-6, with D possibly being TRBD1 (6 bases). V was shortened by 10 bases and J by 10 bases, with 14 bases between the two germline ends. Germline values: CDR1 MDHEN, CDR2 SYDVKM. The CDR3 totals 12 residues. Here the CDR3 DNA reads TGTGCCACCCGCCGGGACATATCACCCCTCCACTTT. It specifies CATRRDISPLHF. Combining the CDR3 with reference TRBV28 and TRBJ1-6 gives the whole variable domain DVKVTQSSRYLVKRTGEKVFLECVQDMDHENMFWYRQDPGLGLRLIYFSYDVKMKEKGDIPEGYSVSREKKERFSLILESASTNQTSMYLCATRRDISPLHFGNGTRLTVT.